This TCR beta chain emerged from a study of cytomegalovirus exposure and HLA in healthy donors. Study-level findings and limits: With further analysis later on, most CMV-associated TCR beta chains appeared HLA-restricted.

The PCR employed 60 Vbeta primers together with 13 Jbeta primers. Produced via immunoSEQ multiplex PCR; TCRdb's table is partial and in-frame only. The repertoire holds 150,000 or so clones, approximately 79% seen once, with 6.3% in the top ten. A remark on this clone: Its cognate antigen is unknown.

The sequence came from a man in his forties in good health and CMV-seropositive. Sequenced material: PBMCs.

The CDR3, as DNA: TGTGCCAGCAGTGAAGACACCTACAATGAGCAGTTCTTC. Amino acids: CASSEDTYNEQFF. J is TRBJ2-1 and V is TRBV2; no reliable D call. CDR3 size: 13 residues. Per the germline V gene, CDR1 is SNHLY and CDR2 is FYNNEI. V was trimmed by 1 base and J by 2 bases, leaving 3 bases between them.